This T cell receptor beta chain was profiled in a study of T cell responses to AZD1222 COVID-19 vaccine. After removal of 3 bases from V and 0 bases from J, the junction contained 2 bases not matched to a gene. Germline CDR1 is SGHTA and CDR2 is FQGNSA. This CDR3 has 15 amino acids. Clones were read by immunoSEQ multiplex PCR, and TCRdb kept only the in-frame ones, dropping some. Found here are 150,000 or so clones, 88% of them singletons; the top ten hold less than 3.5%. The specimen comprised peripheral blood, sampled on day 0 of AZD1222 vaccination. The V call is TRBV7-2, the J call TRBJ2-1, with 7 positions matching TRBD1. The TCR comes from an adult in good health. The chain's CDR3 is CASSFGTVSYNEQFF. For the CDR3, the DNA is TGTGCCAGCAGCTTCGGGACAGTCTCCTACAATGAGCAGTTCTTC.